Following are 21 T cell receptor beta chains from one sample sequenced in a study of read filtering for tumor transcriptome and immune sequencing (TCRdb year 2020). Reads for this sample came from an Illumina HiSeq 4000. TCR libraries were built from about 370 ng RNA with the Immunoverse kit, using molecular barcoded adaptors covering alpha/delta and beta/gamma chains. Starting from the raw public reads, TCRdb applied fastp trimming at Q25, assembled clones with MiXCR and retained in-frame beta chains. Rows with one shared CDR3 protein collapse into an entry with the most common genes and DNA. Counted in this sample were tens of thousands of distinct CDR3 sequences; roughly 19% of them appeared once. The ten biggest clones cover approximately 10% of the sample. The sequenced sample consisted of a population of CD138-negative cells sorted from bone marrow. The sample's cell subset or site label, in plain terms: bone marrow mononuclear cells depleted of CD138+ plasma/myeloma cells by negative magnetic selection. The receptors were sampled from a donor at least 40 years old with multiple myeloma.

This clonotype was recorded once. The chain is built from TRBV2 and TRBJ2-2; 7 bases line up with TRBD2. V lost 8 bases, J lost 1 base, and 4 bases stayed unmatched. The CDR3 consists of 14 residues. The germline V gene encodes CDR1 SNHLY and CDR2 FYNNEI. For the CDR3, the DNA is TGTGCCAGCGCGGGACTAAGGAACACCGGGGAGCTGTTTTTT. Amino acid sequence: CASAGLRNTGELFF.

This clonotype appeared many times. V and J are TRBV28 and TRBJ2-7; D perhaps matches TRBD1 (5 bases). The CDR3 runs to 12 residues. Trimming stripped 8 bases from V and 5 bases from J, with 13 bases between. The germline V gene encodes CDR1 MDHEN and CDR2 SYDVKM. The chain's CDR3 is CASANGHDEQYF. CDR3 DNA sequence: TGTGCCAGCGCTAACGGACACGACGAGCAGTACTTC.

This clonotype was observed many times. This chain joins TRBV6-4 and TRBJ2-3, with TRBD2 matching over 8 bases. The CDR3 runs to 13 residues. After removal of 10 bases from V and 4 bases from J, the junction contained 7 bases not matched to a gene. Germline V CDR1 and CDR2: MRHNA, SNTAGT. CDR3 residues: CATKAGVSDTQYF. CDR3 in DNA: TGTGCCACCAAAGCGGGAGTCTCAGATACGCAGTATTTT.

This clonotype was detected many times. The chain employs TRBV5-6 and TRBJ2-7; D possibly corresponds to TRBD2 (7 bases). Germline V gene sequence: CDR1 SGHDT, CDR2 YYEEEE. CDR3 size: 15 residues. Deletions cut 0 bases from V and 2 bases from J, with 12 bases between. The CDR3 is CASSLVGGPPYEQYF. In nucleotides, the CDR3 is TGTGCCAGCAGCTTGGTCGGGGGGCCCCCCTACGAGCAGTACTTC.

Notes on this clonotype: At one end, the junction sequence differs from germline, possibly due to a read error. This chain joins TRBV29-1 and TRBJ2-2; D is perhaps TRBD2 (6 bases). The germline V gene has CDR1 SQVTM and CDR2 ANQGSEA. This CDR3 is 15 amino acids long. As DNA, the CDR3 is TGCAGCGTTGAGGGGGGTCGGGGTAGCACCGAGGAGCTGTTTTTT. This encodes CSVEGGRGSTEELFF.

Note on this clonotype: This likely reflects a read error, since a far larger clone is one base away. This chain links TRBV28 with TRBJ2-7, with D maybe TRBD1 (6 bases). The ends were cut back, 8 bases at V and 7 bases at J, with 15 bases in the middle. The CDR3 loop spans 12 amino acids. The germline gives CDR1 MDHEN, CDR2 SYDVKM. Written as DNA, the CDR3 is TGTGCCAGCTACCACAGGGTCCATGAGCAGTACTTC. Translation: CASYHRVHEQYF.

This clonotype occurred many times. A read error may produce the germline difference seen at one junction end. This chain uses TRBV7-7 with TRBJ2-2; 10 nucleotides line up with TRBD2. Germline V lookup: CDR1 SSHAT, CDR2 FNYEAQ (reference sequence). CDR3 length: 21 residues. The CDR3 DNA is TGTGCTAGCAGCTTAGCCCCTCCCGGGGTAGCGGGGGGCCGGATCACCGGGGAGCTGTTTTTT. Translating gives CASSLAPPGVAGGRITGELFF.

At least ten counts were recorded for this clonotype. V gene TRBV11-2 combines with J gene TRBJ2-1; 10 bases map to TRBD1. V lost 1 base to trimming and J lost 9 bases; unmatched junction nucleotides: 3. Per the germline V gene, CDR1 is SGHAT and CDR2 is FQNNGV. The CDR3 runs to 14 residues. The CDR3 nucleotides are TGTGCCAGCAGCTTAGGCGGACAGGGGGTTGAGCAGTTCTTC. It is translated as CASSLGGQGVEQFF.

This clonotype is categorized as medium-sized. The chain combines TRBV15 with TRBJ2-1; perhaps D is TRBD1 or TRBD2 (5 bases each). Germline lookup yields CDR1 LNHNV and CDR2 YYDKDF (reference sequence). The V end lost 3 bases, the J end lost 5 bases, and 8 bases lay between the germline ends. This CDR3 comprises 13 residues. The CDR3 loop reads CATSRGVDNEQFF. The CDR3 nucleotides are TGTGCCACCAGCAGGGGGGTAGACAATGAGCAGTTCTTC.

Details on this clonotype: A single base separates this from a much larger clone, so it may be a read error. The V gene is TRBV20-1, the J gene TRBJ1-1, with D unresolved. V was trimmed by 6 bases and J by 10 bases, leaving 18 bases between them. The CDR3 is 12 amino acids. CDR1 DFQATT and CDR2 SNEGSKA come from the germline V gene (reference sequence). The chain's CDR3 is CSATGSWGTAFF. In nucleotides, the CDR3 is TGCAGTGCCACTGGGTCCTGGGGAACAGCTTTCTTT.

This clonotype has a handful of counts. The chain joins TRBV20-1 to TRBJ2-7; TRBD1 agrees at 8 bases. J lost 7 bases, V lost 3 bases, and 8 bases had no gene match. This CDR3 region has 13 residues. Germline loops: CDR1 DFQATT, CDR2 SNEGSKA (reference sequence). This CDR3 is CSARPPNRGEQYF. CDR3 in DNA: TGCAGTGCTAGGCCGCCGAACAGGGGGGAGCAGTACTTC.

Comments on this clonotype: A clone one base away is much larger, so this may be a read error. The rearrangement joins TRBV7-3 to TRBJ2-1; D is ambiguous. The CDR3 is 16 residues long. Trimming took 0 bases from V and 0 from J, leaving 9 bases between them. Germline values: CDR1 SGHTA, CDR2 FQGTGA. The CDR3 spells CASSLTRAPSYNEQFF. The CDR3 DNA sequence: TGTGCCAGCAGCTTAACCCGGGCGCCCTCCTACAATGAGCAGTTCTTC.

This chain links TRBV4-1 with TRBJ2-5; TRBD2 matches 8 bases. From germline, CDR1 is MGHRA and CDR2 YSYEKL. Germline trimming cut 0 bases from V and 5 bases from J; bases unmatched to any gene: 17. The CDR3 spans 19 residues. CDR3 sequence: CASSQDPQTLAAKRETQYF. In DNA, the CDR3 is TGCGCCAGCAGCCAAGATCCCCAGACACTAGCGGCTAAACGGGAGACCCAGTACTTC.

This clonotype was recorded at least ten times. The genes are TRBV11-2 and TRBJ2-7; possibly TRBD1 for D (6 bases). Trimming took 4 bases from V and 0 from J, leaving 13 bases between them. The CDR3 sequence is 15 residues long. CDR1 and CDR2 (germline): SGHAT, FQNNGV. CDR3 in DNA: TGTGCCAGCAGCTGGCACAGGGACCTCTCCTACGAGCAGTACTTC. This translates into CASSWHRDLSYEQYF.

Details on this clonotype: A single base separates this from a much larger clone, so it may be a read error. The rearrangement links TRBV14 to TRBJ2-3; possible D gene TRBD1, 6 bases. CDR1 and CDR2 from the germline V gene are SGHDN and FVKESK. There are 15 residues in the CDR3. In nucleotides, the CDR3 is TGTGCCAGCAGCCAAGGGGGGCTACGCACAGATACGCGGTATTTT. This sequence encodes CASSQGGLRTDTRYF.

Worth noting for this clonotype: One end of the junction is discordant with germline, which a read error may explain. The rearrangement joins TRBV20-1 to TRBJ2-7; D not resolved. CDR1 DFQATT and CDR2 SNEGSKA come from the germline V gene (reference sequence). The length of the CDR3 is 16 residues. The CDR3 region has the DNA TGCAGTGCTAGAGTCGGTGGACCAAACAGCACCTACGAGCAGTGCTTC. Its translation: CSARVGGPNSTYEQCF.

This clonotype was picked up many times. The chain combines TRBV18 with TRBJ2-5; no definite D call. This CDR3 is 14 amino acids long. Trimming took 0 bases from V and 4 from J, leaving 9 bases between them. The germline V gene has CDR1 KGHSH and CDR2 LQKENI. The CDR3 loop is CASSPPEARETQYF. In DNA, the CDR3 is TGTGCCAGCTCACCACCGGAAGCCCGAGAGACCCAGTACTTC.

This clonotype is medium-sized (0.01 to 0.1%) by share. V and J are TRBV7-9 and TRBJ2-1; 7 nucleotides line up with TRBD1. This CDR3 comprises 19 residues. The V gene end was trimmed by 6 bases and the J gene end by 12 bases; junction bases not matched to a gene: 29. Per the germline V gene, CDR1 is SEHNR and CDR2 is FQNEAQ (reference sequence). The DNA of the CDR3 is TGTGCCAGCAGTCCTAAGGCTAAAACCGGGACAGATGGAGGTGGCGGGCAGTTCTTC. This translates into CASSPKAKTGTDGGGGQFF.

J is TRBJ2-1 and V is TRBV2, with 14 bases lining up with TRBD2. This CDR3 is 15 amino acids long. Germline V lookup: CDR1 SNHLY, CDR2 FYNNEI. V was clipped by 6 bases and J by 6 bases; unmatched bases: 4. The CDR3 region is CASSGTSGRGNEQFF. CDR3 sequence (DNA): TGTGCCAGCAGCGGGACTAGCGGGAGAGGCAATGAGCAGTTCTTC.

This clonotype occurred many times. This chain links TRBV27 with TRBJ2-1; 11 bases agree with TRBD2. Trimming removed 5 bases from V and 6 bases from J; junction bases left unmatched: 9. Looked up from germline, CDR1 is MNHEY and CDR2 is SMNVEV (reference sequence). The CDR3 has 16 amino acids. The chain's CDR3 is CASSRRLAGGANEQFF. CDR3 bases: TGTGCCAGCAGTCGCCGATTAGCGGGAGGGGCCAATGAGCAGTTCTTC.

This clonotype was recorded many times. This chain joins TRBV7-2 and TRBJ2-7; TRBD2 matches 8 bases. Germline assignment: CDR1 SGHTA and CDR2 FQGNSA. The CDR3 sequence is 14 residues long. Losses at the gene ends were 4 bases for V and 2 bases for J; bases not matched to a gene: 4. CDR3 region: CASSSETSAYEQYF. In DNA, the CDR3 is TGTGCCAGCAGCTCGGAGACTAGCGCCTACGAGCAGTACTTC.